This T cell receptor (beta chain) stems from a study of blood T cell repertoires in COVID-19. Using immunoSEQ multiplex PCR, the repertoire was profiled, and TCRdb retains in-frame clones only, with some absent. The data hold a few hundred thousand clones, with about 90% observed a single time. The specimen sequenced was peripheral blood. The clonotype was recovered from a woman aged 40 to 50 with acute or convalescent COVID-19.

In DNA, the CDR3 is TGTGCCAGCAGTCCCGGGACAGGGGAAAAACTGTTTTTT. The encoded protein is CASSPGTGEKLFF. J is TRBJ1-4 and V is TRBV27, with TRBD1 identical over 9 bases. V gave up 5 bases and J gave up 8 bases; unmatched junction bases: 3. CDR3 length: 13 amino acids. Germline V gene lookup returns CDR1 MNHEY and CDR2 SMNVEV (reference sequence). Filled out from reference TRBV27 and TRBJ1-4, the complete variable domain reads EAQVTQNPRYLITVTGKKLTVTCSQNMNHEYMSWYRQDPGLGLRQIYYSMNVEVTDKGDVPEGYKVSRKEKRNFPLILESPSPNQTSLYFCASSPGTGEKLFFGSGTQLSVL.